Below, one T cell receptor (beta chain) is given with its context. This record comes from a study of blood T cell repertoires in COVID-19. Whole-study context: The study drew acute and convalescent COVID-19 samples from the United States, Italy and Spain. T cells, B-cell-depleted T cells, or PBMCs supplied cDNA or gDNA.

Trimming took 4 bases from V and 4 from J, leaving 11 bases between them. This CDR3 has 14 residues. CDR1 and CDR2 (germline): SNHLY, FYNNEI. Original processing methods: Estimation of nucleated cell counts was performed using reference gene primer amplification. Only in-frame clones appear in the TCRdb table, and some are missing; sequencing was by immunoSEQ multiplex PCR. The DNA gave D and trimming, while V, J and clone size come from that table. The sample records more than 55,000 clones, more than 85% being singletons. Sequenced material: peripheral blood. The rearrangement joins TRBV2 to TRBJ1-3; TRBD1 is a possible D gene (6 bases). This receptor was taken from a man aged 45-65 years with active COVID-19. Here the CDR3 DNA reads TGTGCCAGCAGTGTACAGGGCAGAGGAAACACCATATATTTT. Translation gives CASSVQGRGNTIYF.